A single T cell receptor (beta chain) is shown here with its context. The antigen remains unidentified. Measured with immunoSEQ multiplex PCR; TCRdb has only the in-frame clones, and not every one. The sample contains about 77,000 clones, 65% to 90% of which appear only once. This specimen belongs to a study of OX40 agonist ivuxolimab in advanced cancers. Study information: With ivuxolimab, an agonistic anti-OX40 (CD134) antibody, patients were treated. Allowance was made for prior anti-PD-1, anti-PD-L1 or anti-CTLA-4 therapy, and about 40% had some. A mean age of 60 years, range about 20 to 79, was recorded, and around 85% were male.

The study, taken as a whole, reports: At 0.1 to 3.0 mg/kg and by week 6, clonal expansion occurred in CD4+ and CD8+ blood T cells.

Specimen: CD4+ or CD8+ T cells sorted from blood, collected in a trial of the OX40 agonist ivuxolimab. The sequence derives from an adult with an advanced solid tumor such as melanoma, head and neck, liver or kidney cancer.

CDR3 sequence: CASREPSSGNTIYF. CDR3 DNA sequence: TGTGCCAGCCGAGAGCCCAGCTCTGGAAACACCATATATTTT. The chain joins TRBV19 to TRBJ1-3; D is undetermined. Germline V CDR1 and CDR2: LNHDA, SQIVND (reference sequence). V was pared by 9 bases and J by 0 bases, with 12 bases between. There are 14 residues in the CDR3.